The sequence of this TCR beta chain was determined in a study of blood T cell repertoires in COVID-19. Original methodology: Researchers report that nucleated cell counts were estimated from reference gene primer amplification. Clones were read by immunoSEQ multiplex PCR, and TCRdb kept only the in-frame ones, dropping some. V, J and clone size are those of that table, while D and trimming were read from the DNA. The sample holds more than 300,000 clones, 87% seen once. This clone was picked up a small number of times. This receptor was obtained from a woman aged 50 to 60 with COVID-19, enrolled during active disease. Material for sequencing was peripheral blood.

The CDR3 nucleotides are TGTGCCTGGAGTGTATCAGGGGGCAATCAGCCCCAGCATTTT. It codes for CAWSVSGGNQPQHF. The chain recombines TRBV30 with TRBJ1-5, with TRBD1 as a possible D gene (6 bases). V lost 0 bases and J lost 2, with 8 bases in between. Germline CDR1 is GTSNPN and CDR2 is SVGIG (reference sequence). This CDR3 is built from 14 residues.